The sequence of this T cell receptor (beta chain) was determined in a study of shared clonotypes between healthy human individuals. Study as a whole: The donors, two women and a few men, were aged 18 to 49.

Deletions cut 3 bases from V and 2 bases from J, with 8 bases between. CDR3 length equals 14 residues. Germline V gives CDR1 MNHEY, CDR2 SMNVEV (reference sequence). Produced via immunoSEQ multiplex PCR; TCRdb's table is partial and in-frame only. The sample shows some 2,100,000 clones, approximately 94% of them seen only once. Positive CCR7 selection of CD45RO-negative cells yielded the naive CD8 cells, and terminally differentiated effector memory CD45RA+ cells were excluded. The sequencing input was naive CD8+ T cells from PBMCs. The receptor comes from a young man in good health. Some clones in this sample may be carry-over from other donors' samples. The V call is TRBV27, the J call TRBJ2-4; no firm D call. The CDR3 protein is CASSFRGTKNIQYF. The CDR3 region has the DNA TGTGCCAGCAGTTTCCGTGGGACCAAAAACATTCAGTACTTC.